Described below is a single T cell receptor beta chain sequence and its context. Germline CDR1 is SGHDT and CDR2 is YYEEEE. The CDR3 extends over 17 amino acids. J gave up 0 bases and V 5 bases, and 12 bases lay outside the gene matches. The sample belongs to a study of shared T cell receptors in the human thymus. Only in-frame clones appear in the TCRdb table, and some are missing; sequencing was by immunoSEQ multiplex PCR. This repertoire shows around 730,000 clones, 70% to 90% found once; its top ten account for about 0.011%. These data also featured in a second study, about human thymus T cells. From that paper: Apparent skewing of V and J gene usage characterized both thymic and blood repertoires. Related reports documented highly overlapping thymic repertoires among unrelated individuals.

V and J are TRBV5-6 and TRBJ1-2; TRBD1 agrees at 8 bases. The clonotype comes from a girl under three years old with a congenital heart defect. Sequences were obtained from thymocytes. CDR3 DNA sequence: TGTGCCAGCAGAAAAAAAACAGGGGGGGAAGCTAACTATGGCTACACCTTC. Translation: CASRKKTGGEANYGYTF.